The 25 T cell receptor beta chains given below trace back to one sample, sequenced in a study of CD8 T cells in ankylosing spondylitis. MiXCR, applied by TCRdb to the 5' RACE reads, yields one record per CDR3 protein. The sample carries around 280,000 distinct CDR3 sequences, 15% to 25% recorded once. What was sequenced was blood, either unsorted or a sorted T cell fraction (not recorded which). These receptors all stem from a male donor with ankylosing spondylitis or in good health (not recorded which).

This clonotype has ten or more counts. The V call is TRBV7-3, the J call TRBJ2-5; D unresolved. Germline lookup yields CDR1 SGHTA and CDR2 FQGTGA. The germline V and J ends were trimmed by 2 bases and 4 bases, with 8 bases remaining between them. The CDR3 totals 13 residues. In nucleotides, the CDR3 is TGTGCCAGCAGCTTAGTCGGCGGAGAGACCCAGTACTTC. Protein: CASSLVGGETQYF.

V and J are TRBV20-1 and TRBJ2-4; D is possibly TRBD1 or TRBD2 (5 bases each). Deletions cut 6 bases from V and 0 bases from J, with 18 bases between. This CDR3 spans 16 amino acids. The germline CDR1 and CDR2 sequences are DFQATT and SNEGSKA (reference sequence). The CDR3 is CSAGVGRDLAKNIQYF. In nucleotides, the CDR3 is TGCAGTGCAGGGGTGGGACGAGATCTAGCCAAAAACATTCAGTACTTC.

With regard to this clonotype: A read error may account for a junction end that differs from germline. This chain uses TRBV7-6 with TRBJ1-5, with D perhaps TRBD1 (6 bases). Germline V lookup: CDR1 SGHVS, CDR2 FNYEAQ. The CDR3 is made up of 16 amino acids. The CDR3 protein is CANSFGTQESNQPQHF. In nucleotides, the CDR3 is TGTGCCAACAGCTTTGGGACACAGGAGAGCAATCAGCCCCAGCATTTT. The full variable domain, its missing parts supplied by reference TRBV7-6 and TRBJ1-5, is GAGVSQSPRYKVTKRGQDVALRCDPISGHVSLYWYRQALGQGPEFLTYFNYEAQQDKSGLPNDRFSAERPEGSISTLTIQRTEQRDSAMYRCANSFGTQESNQPQHFGDGTRLSIL.

This chain joins TRBV10-3 and TRBJ2-1; 13 nucleotides match TRBD2. Trimming removed 2 bases from V and 10 bases from J; junction bases left unmatched: 5. In germline, CDR1 is ENHRY, CDR2 SYGVKD. This CDR3 has 15 amino acids. CDR3: CAISEGLAGVVEQFF. The CDR3 DNA reads as TGTGCCATCAGTGAGGGACTAGCGGGAGTAGTCGAGCAGTTCTTC.

V is TRBV2 and J is TRBJ2-5, with TRBD2 identical over 8 bases. Looked up from germline, CDR1 is SNHLY and CDR2 is FYNNEI. Trimming at V came to 6 bases and at J to 5 bases, leaving 5 bases not matched to a gene. The CDR3 has 13 residues. The CDR3 protein is CASRGLVWETQYF. CDR3 nucleotides: TGTGCCAGCAGGGGACTAGTCTGGGAGACCCAGTACTTC.

This clonotype has only a few counts. V usage is TRBV29-1 and J usage is TRBJ2-2; no clear D gene. Looked up from germline, CDR1 is SQVTM and CDR2 is ANQGSEA. V shed 5 bases and J shed 2 bases, with 15 bases lying between them. The CDR3 length is 15 residues. The CDR3 DNA reads TGCAGCGTTCAACCCTCCCACCATAACACCGGGGAGCTGTTTTTT. Protein product: CSVQPSHHNTGELFF.

The chain carries TRBV20-1 and TRBJ2-7; 9 bases are shared with TRBD2. V gave up 0 bases and J gave up 0 bases; unmatched junction bases: 3. The CDR3 is 15 residues long. Germline V gene lookup returns CDR1 DFQATT and CDR2 SNEGSKA (reference sequence). CDR3 region: CSARDLSGSSYEQYV. CDR3 DNA sequence: TGCAGTGCTAGAGACCTTAGCGGGAGCTCCTACGAGCAGTACGTC.

There are a few counts of this clonotype. This chain links TRBV5-1 with TRBJ1-1; D uncertain. Trimming shortened V by 4 bases and J by 4 bases, and 11 bases separated the two germline ends. The CDR3 has 13 amino acids. Looked up from germline, CDR1 is SGHRS and CDR2 is YFSETQ. The CDR3 nucleotides read TGCGCCAGCAGCCGTGACCCGGGCACTGAAGCTTTCTTT. Protein product: CASSRDPGTEAFF.

V and J are TRBV28 and TRBJ1-2; D ambiguous. CDR3 size: 14 residues. Germline-derived CDR1 and CDR2 are MDHEN and SYDVKM. Between the trimmed V and J ends, which lost 5 bases and 3 bases, there was a span of 13 bases. CDR3 in amino acids: CASSIPGSYYGYTF. The CDR3 DNA is TGTGCCAGCAGTATCCCCGGGTCCTACTATGGCTACACCTTC.

This clonotype was detected many times. The chain combines TRBV10-3 with TRBJ1-2; no firm D call. CDR1 and CDR2 (germline): ENHRY, SYGVKD. The CDR3 runs to 15 residues. Trimming shortened V by 5 bases and J by 5 bases, and 18 bases separated the two germline ends. The CDR3: CAISPLSDATYGYTF. CDR3 nucleotides: TGTGCCATCAGTCCATTATCCGACGCGACTTATGGCTACACCTTC.

The chain uses TRBV12-3 or TRBV12-4 and TRBJ2-3; 9 nucleotides match TRBD2. V was clipped by 1 base and J by 6 bases; unmatched bases: 5. The CDR3 runs to 15 residues. The CDR3 bases are TGTGCCAGCAGTTTAGGGCGGGGGGGCCGGGATACGCAGTATTTT. It encodes CASSLGRGGRDTQYF.

The genes are TRBV30 and TRBJ1-6, with 9 bases fitting TRBD1. Germline V CDR1 and CDR2: GTSNPN, SVGIG (reference sequence). The length of the CDR3 is 15 residues. The V segment lost 4 bases and the J segment 15 bases; nucleotides outside the gene matches: 16. The CDR3 region is CAWKRDRASQLHLHF. The CDR3 coding sequence is TGTGCCTGGAAACGGGACAGGGCCTCCCAATTGCACCTCCACTTT.

The rearrangement joins TRBV6-1 to TRBJ1-2, with D possibly being TRBD1 (6 bases). This CDR3 is built from 14 residues. Germline lookup yields CDR1 MNHNS and CDR2 SASEGT. V was trimmed by 7 bases and J by 4 bases, leaving 16 bases between them. CDR3 protein: CASIPRGGGYGYTF. The CDR3 DNA follows: TGTGCCAGCATCCCTAGGGGGGGCGGCTATGGCTACACCTTC.

The rearrangement links TRBV10-3 to TRBJ2-7; 9 bases align to TRBD1. Germline CDR1 and CDR2: ENHRY and SYGVKD. The CDR3 is 14 amino acids. Trimming removed 6 bases from V and 0 bases from J; junction bases left unmatched: 3. The CDR3 DNA reads TGTGCCATCAGCGGACAGGGGAGCTCCTACGAGCAGTACGTC. This gives the protein CAISGQGSSYEQYV.

The V and J genes are TRBV28 and TRBJ2-7; D is perhaps TRBD2 (7 bases). Germline CDR1 MDHEN, CDR2 SYDVKM. This CDR3 region has 15 residues. V gave up 5 bases and J gave up 4 bases, with 18 bases separating them. The CDR3, as DNA: TGTGCCAGCAGTCCTAGTGCGGGGGCTCCGTACGAGCAGTACGTC. Translated, it gives CASSPSAGAPYEQYV.

The rearrangement links TRBV5-1 to TRBJ1-1, with a possible D match to TRBD1 (6 bases). The V end was cut by 2 bases, the J end by 6 bases, with 14 bases between. Germline lookup yields CDR1 SGHRS and CDR2 YFSETQ. The CDR3 is 14 amino acids. CDR3 in DNA: TGCGCCAGCAGCTTCGCAGGGGCTGGGTCTGAAGCTTTCTTT. As protein: CASSFAGAGSEAFF.

This clonotype was found a few times. This chain links TRBV6-1 with TRBJ2-2, with 8 bases fitting TRBD1. Germline V gene data show CDR1 as MNHNS and CDR2 as SASEGT. The V segment lost 5 bases and the J segment 1 base; nucleotides outside the gene matches: 6. The CDR3 totals 16 residues. The CDR3 loop reads CASSHPTGVNTGELFF. CDR3 coding DNA: TGTGCCAGCAGTCATCCGACAGGGGTGAACACCGGGGAGCTGTTTTTT.

This clonotype was found a few times. The gene calls are TRBV5-5 and TRBJ2-2; D unclear. The V end lost 4 bases, the J end lost 7 bases, and 8 bases lay between the germline ends. Germline V gives CDR1 SGHKS, CDR2 YYEKEE (reference sequence). The CDR3 consists of 12 residues. CDR3 in amino acids: CASSPWVGELFF. For the CDR3, the DNA is TGTGCCAGCAGCCCGTGGGTCGGGGAGCTGTTTTTT.

This chain uses TRBV6-2 or TRBV6-3 with TRBJ1-6; 8 nucleotides line up with TRBD1. This CDR3 spans 15 amino acids. Germline CDR1 and CDR2: MNHEY and SVGEGT. V gave up 6 bases and J gave up 9 bases; unmatched junction bases: 10. For the CDR3, the DNA is TGTGCCAGCAGCATAACGACAGGGGAGCGTTCACCCCTCCACTTT. It is translated as CASSITTGERSPLHF.

This rearrangement joins TRBV6-5 to TRBJ2-1; 9 bases map to TRBD2. This CDR3 contains 14 residues. V shed 4 bases, J shed 8 bases, and the junction held 6 bases outside the gene matches. Germline loops: CDR1 MNHEY, CDR2 SVGAGI. CDR3 bases: TGTGCCAGCAGTTTGGGACTAGCAGCGGATGAGCAGTTCTTC. As protein: CASSLGLAADEQFF.

This clonotype came up a few times. This chain connects TRBV4-1 to TRBJ1-3, with TRBD1 as a possible D gene (5 bases). Germline lookup yields CDR1 MGHRA and CDR2 YSYEKL. The CDR3 contains 14 residues. V lost 2 bases, J lost 4 bases, and 9 bases lay in between. CDR3 in amino acids: CASSQQGLGNTIYF. The CDR3 DNA follows: TGCGCCAGCAGCCAACAGGGTCTCGGAAACACCATATATTTT.

The V and J genes are TRBV11-2 and TRBJ2-2, with a possible D match to TRBD2 (6 bases). Trimming pared 5 bases from V and 7 bases from J, leaving 11 bases between. CDR3 length: 13 amino acids. CDR1 is SGHAT and CDR2 is FQNNGV in the germline V gene. In DNA form, the CDR3 reads TGTGCCAGCAGCCTCCCCGGGGGCGGGGAGCTGTTTTTT. This codes for CASSLPGGGELFF.

This clonotype was counted a few times. The chain recombines TRBV10-3 with TRBJ1-2; a possible D gene is TRBD1 (5 bases). V was pared by 4 bases and J by 3 bases, with 9 bases between. Germline V gene lookup returns CDR1 ENHRY and CDR2 SYGVKD. This CDR3 has 13 residues. This CDR3 reads CAISARGDYGYTF. In DNA form, the CDR3 reads TGTGCCATCAGTGCGCGGGGCGACTATGGCTACACCTTC.

This clonotype was seen only a few times. The V call is TRBV28, the J call TRBJ2-7; 8 bases are a match to TRBD1. Trimming removed 5 bases from V and 6 bases from J; junction bases left unmatched: 3. CDR1 MDHEN and CDR2 SYDVKM come from the germline V gene. CDR3 length: 12 amino acids. The DNA of the CDR3 is TGTGCCAGCAGTCAGGGGGCTGGCGAGCAGTACGTC. Amino acids: CASSQGAGEQYV.

This clonotype was counted between two and nine times. This chain uses TRBV5-1 with TRBJ2-1, with no clear D. V lost 7 bases and J 2 bases, leaving 13 bases between the germline ends. The CDR3 totals 14 residues. Germline V gene data show CDR1 as SGHRS and CDR2 as YFSETQ. CDR3 residues: CASRVSSPYNEQFF. CDR3 nucleotides: TGCGCCAGCCGGGTGAGCAGCCCCTACAATGAGCAGTTCTTC. The full variable domain, rest sourced from reference TRBV5-1 and TRBJ2-1, is KAGVTQTPRYLIKTRGQQVTLSCSPISGHRSVSWYQQTPGQGLQFLFEYFSETQRNKGNFPGRFSGRQFSNSRSEMNVSTLELGDSALYLCASRVSSPYNEQFFGPGTRLTVL.